The present T cell receptor beta chain was sequenced within a study of regulatory and conventional T cells in RAG deficiency. Study outcomes and limitations: In Omenn syndrome, Treg and Tconv repertoires overlapped >75%.

Remarks on this clone: Its antigen is unknown.

Only in-frame clones appear in the TCRdb table, and some are missing; sequencing was by immunoSEQ multiplex PCR. The data contain some 22,000 clones, 85% to 95% of them singletons. Germline V gene sequence: CDR1 SGDLS, CDR2 YYNGEE. Trimming pared 4 bases from V and 10 bases from J, leaving 12 bases between. The CDR3 has 12 residues. Conventional CD4+ T cells were sorted from blood as CD25-low CD127-high cells. These data were also filed under a second study, of regulatory T cells. That work states: The primer mix had 52 TRBV and 13 TRBJ primers.

This TCR derives from a human donor in good health. V gene TRBV9 combines with J gene TRBJ2-1; no firm D call. The specimen sequenced was CD4+ T cells sorted from blood. CDR3 nucleotides: TGTGCCAGCAGCCCCGGACCCCTAGAGCAGTTCTTC. It encodes CASSPGPLEQFF.